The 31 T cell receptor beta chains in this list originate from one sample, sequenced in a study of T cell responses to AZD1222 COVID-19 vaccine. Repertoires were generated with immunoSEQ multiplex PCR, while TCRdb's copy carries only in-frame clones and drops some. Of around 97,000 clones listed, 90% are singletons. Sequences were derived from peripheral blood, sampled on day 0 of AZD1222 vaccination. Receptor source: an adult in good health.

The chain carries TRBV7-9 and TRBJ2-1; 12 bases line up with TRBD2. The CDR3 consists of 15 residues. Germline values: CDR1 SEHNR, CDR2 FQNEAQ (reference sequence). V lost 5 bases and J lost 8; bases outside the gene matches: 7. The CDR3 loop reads CASSRWTSGVDEQFF. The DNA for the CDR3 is TGTGCCAGCAGCAGATGGACTAGCGGGGTCGATGAGCAGTTCTTC.

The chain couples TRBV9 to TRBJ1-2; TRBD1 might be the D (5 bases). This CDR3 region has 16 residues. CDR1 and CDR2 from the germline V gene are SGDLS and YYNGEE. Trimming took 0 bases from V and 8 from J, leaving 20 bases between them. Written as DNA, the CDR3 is TGTGCCAGCAGCGTAGCGGTCGACAGTATGCTGCGGGGCTACACCTTC. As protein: CASSVAVDSMLRGYTF.

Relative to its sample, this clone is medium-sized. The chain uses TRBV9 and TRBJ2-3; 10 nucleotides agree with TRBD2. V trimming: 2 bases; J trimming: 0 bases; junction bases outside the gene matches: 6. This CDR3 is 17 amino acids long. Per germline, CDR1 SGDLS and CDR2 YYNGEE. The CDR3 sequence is CASSVSGGVPSTDTQYF. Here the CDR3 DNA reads TGTGCCAGCAGCGTCAGCGGGGGGGTCCCTAGCACAGATACGCAGTATTTT.

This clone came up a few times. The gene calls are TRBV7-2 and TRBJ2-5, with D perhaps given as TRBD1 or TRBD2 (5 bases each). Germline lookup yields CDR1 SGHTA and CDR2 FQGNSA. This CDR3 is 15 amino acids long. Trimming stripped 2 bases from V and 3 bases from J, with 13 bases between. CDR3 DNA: TGTGCCAGCAGCTTAAGAGGGGATGGGGAAGAGACCCAGTACTTC. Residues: CASSLRGDGEETQYF.

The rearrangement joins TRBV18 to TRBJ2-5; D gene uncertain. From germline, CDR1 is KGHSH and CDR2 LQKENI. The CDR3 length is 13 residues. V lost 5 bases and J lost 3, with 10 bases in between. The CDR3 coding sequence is TGTGCCAGCTCAAATCCGATGGAAGAGACCCAGTACTTC. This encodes CASSNPMEETQYF. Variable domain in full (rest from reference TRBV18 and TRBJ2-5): NAGVMQNPRHLVRRRGQEARLRCSPMKGHSHVYWYRQLPEEGLKFMVYLQKENIIDESGMPKERFSAEFPKEGPSILRIQQVVRGDSAAYFCASSNPMEETQYFGPGTRLLVL.

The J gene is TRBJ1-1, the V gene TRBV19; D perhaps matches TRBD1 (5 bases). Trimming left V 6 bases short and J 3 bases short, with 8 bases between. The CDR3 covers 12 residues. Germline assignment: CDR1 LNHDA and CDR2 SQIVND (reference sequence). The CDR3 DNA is TGTGCCAGTAGCCAAGGGGACACTGAAGCTTTCTTT. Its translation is CASSQGDTEAFF.

The CDR3 sequence is CASRVDYNSPLHF. CDR3 DNA sequence: TGTGCCAGCAGAGTAGATTATAATTCACCCCTCCACTTT. The genes are TRBV28 and TRBJ1-6, with D unclear. V lost 6 bases and J 4 bases, leaving 7 bases between the germline ends. In germline, CDR1 is MDHEN, CDR2 SYDVKM. The length of the CDR3 is 13 residues.

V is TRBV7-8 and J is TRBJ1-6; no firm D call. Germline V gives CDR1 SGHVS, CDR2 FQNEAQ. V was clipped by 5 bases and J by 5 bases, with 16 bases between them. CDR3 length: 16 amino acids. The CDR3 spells CASSQTPAGNNSPLHF. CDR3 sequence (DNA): TGTGCCAGCAGCCAGACGCCGGCGGGAAATAATTCACCCCTCCACTTT.

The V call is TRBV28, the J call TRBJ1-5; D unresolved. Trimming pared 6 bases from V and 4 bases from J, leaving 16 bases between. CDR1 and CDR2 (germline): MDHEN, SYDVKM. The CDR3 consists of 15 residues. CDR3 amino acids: CASRPTLGGNQPQHF. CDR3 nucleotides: TGTGCCAGCAGGCCGACCCTGGGAGGGAATCAGCCCCAGCATTTT.

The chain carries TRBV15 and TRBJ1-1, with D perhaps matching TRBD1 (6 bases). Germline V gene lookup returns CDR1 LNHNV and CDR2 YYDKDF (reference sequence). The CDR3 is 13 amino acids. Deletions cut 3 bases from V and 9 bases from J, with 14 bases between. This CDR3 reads CATSSRRGHQAFF. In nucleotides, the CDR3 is TGTGCCACCAGCAGCCGACGGGGACACCAAGCTTTCTTT.

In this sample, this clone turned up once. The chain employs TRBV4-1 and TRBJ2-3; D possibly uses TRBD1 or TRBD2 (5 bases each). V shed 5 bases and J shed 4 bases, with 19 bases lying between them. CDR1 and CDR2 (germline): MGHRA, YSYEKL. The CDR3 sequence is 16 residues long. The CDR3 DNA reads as TGCGCCAGCAGCACCGGGGCCGTCGTGAGTGCAGATACGCAGTATTTT. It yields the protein CASSTGAVVSADTQYF.

CDR3 region: CASSRGRDTQYF. CDR3 sequence (DNA): TGTGCCAGCAGCCGGGGACGGGATACGCAGTATTTT. The V gene is TRBV12-3 or TRBV12-4, the J gene TRBJ2-3, with D possibly being TRBD1 or TRBD2 (5 bases each). The ends were cut back, 6 bases at V and 6 bases at J, with 10 bases in the middle. The CDR3 covers 12 residues.

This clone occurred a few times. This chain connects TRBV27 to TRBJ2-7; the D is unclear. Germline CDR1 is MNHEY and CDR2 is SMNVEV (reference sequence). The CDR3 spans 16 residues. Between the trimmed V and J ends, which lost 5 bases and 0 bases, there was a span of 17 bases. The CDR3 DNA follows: TGTGCCAGCAGTCTAAACCATCCGACGGGCTCCTACGAGCAGTACTTC. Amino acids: CASSLNHPTGSYEQYF.

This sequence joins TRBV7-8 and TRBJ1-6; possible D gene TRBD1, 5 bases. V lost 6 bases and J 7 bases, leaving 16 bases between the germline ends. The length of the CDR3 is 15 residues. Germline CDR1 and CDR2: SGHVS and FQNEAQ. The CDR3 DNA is TGTGCCAGCAGGGAAGGGGCCTTCTCAAATTCACCCCTCCACTTT. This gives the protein CASREGAFSNSPLHF.

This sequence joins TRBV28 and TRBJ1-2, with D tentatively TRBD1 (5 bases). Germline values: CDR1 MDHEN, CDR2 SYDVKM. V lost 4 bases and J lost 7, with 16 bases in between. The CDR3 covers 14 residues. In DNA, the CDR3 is TGTGCCAGCAGTTGGGAGGGGTCGAAGATTGGCTACACCTTC. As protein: CASSWEGSKIGYTF.

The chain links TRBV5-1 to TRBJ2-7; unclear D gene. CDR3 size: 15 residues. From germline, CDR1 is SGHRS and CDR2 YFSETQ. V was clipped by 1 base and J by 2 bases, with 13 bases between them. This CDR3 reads CASSLSGVGPYEQYF. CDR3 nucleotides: TGCGCCAGCAGCTTGTCAGGAGTGGGCCCCTACGAGCAGTACTTC.

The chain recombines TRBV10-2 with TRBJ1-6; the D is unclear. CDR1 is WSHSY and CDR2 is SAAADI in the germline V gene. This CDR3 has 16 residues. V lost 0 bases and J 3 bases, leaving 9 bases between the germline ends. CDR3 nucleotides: TGCGCCAGCAGTGAGTCCCGGGAATTCTATAATTCACCCCTCCACTTT. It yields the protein CASSESREFYNSPLHF.

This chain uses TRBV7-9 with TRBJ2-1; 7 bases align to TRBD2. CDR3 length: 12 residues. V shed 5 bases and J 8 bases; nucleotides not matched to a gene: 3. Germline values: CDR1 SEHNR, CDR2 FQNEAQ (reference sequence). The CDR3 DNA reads TGTGCCAGCAGCCTCGGGGGGTATGAGCAGTTCTTC. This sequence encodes CASSLGGYEQFF.

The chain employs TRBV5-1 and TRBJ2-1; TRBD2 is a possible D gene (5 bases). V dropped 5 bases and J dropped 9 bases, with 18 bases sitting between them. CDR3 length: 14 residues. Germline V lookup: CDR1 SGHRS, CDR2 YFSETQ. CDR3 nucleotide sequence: TGCGCCAGCAGAGCGCCTGGGAGAGTCCTTGAGCAGTTCTTC. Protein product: CASRAPGRVLEQFF.

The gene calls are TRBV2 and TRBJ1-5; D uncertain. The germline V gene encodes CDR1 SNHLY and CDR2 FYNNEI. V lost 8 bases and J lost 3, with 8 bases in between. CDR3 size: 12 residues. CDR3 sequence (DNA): TGTGCCAGCGGGCCGACCAATCAGCCCCAGCATTTT. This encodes CASGPTNQPQHF.

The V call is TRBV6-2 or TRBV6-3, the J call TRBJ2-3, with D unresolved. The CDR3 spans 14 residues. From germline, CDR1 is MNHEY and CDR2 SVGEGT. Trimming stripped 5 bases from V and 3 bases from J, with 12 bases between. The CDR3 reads CASSPTLMTDTQYF. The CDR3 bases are TGTGCCAGCAGTCCAACACTTATGACAGATACGCAGTATTTT.

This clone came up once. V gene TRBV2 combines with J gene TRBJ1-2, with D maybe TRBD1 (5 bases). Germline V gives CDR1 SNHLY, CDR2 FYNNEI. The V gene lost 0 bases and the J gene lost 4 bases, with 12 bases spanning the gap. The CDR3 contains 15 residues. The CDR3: CASSEAKGRGYGYTF. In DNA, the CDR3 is TGTGCCAGCAGTGAAGCGAAGGGGCGCGGCTATGGCTACACCTTC. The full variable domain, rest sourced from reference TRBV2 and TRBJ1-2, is EPEVTQTPSHQVTQMGQEVILRCVPISNHLYFYWYRQILGQKVEFLVSFYNNEISEKSEIFDDQFSVERPDGSNFTLKIRSTKLEDSAMYFCASSEAKGRGYGYTFGSGTRLTVV.

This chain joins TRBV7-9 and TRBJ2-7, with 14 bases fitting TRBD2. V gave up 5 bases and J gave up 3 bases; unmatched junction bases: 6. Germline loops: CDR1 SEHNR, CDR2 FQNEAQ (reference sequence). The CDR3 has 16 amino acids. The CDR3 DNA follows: TGTGCCAGCAGCCTAGGACTAGCGGGGGGCCGCTACGAGCAGTACTTC. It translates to CASSLGLAGGRYEQYF.

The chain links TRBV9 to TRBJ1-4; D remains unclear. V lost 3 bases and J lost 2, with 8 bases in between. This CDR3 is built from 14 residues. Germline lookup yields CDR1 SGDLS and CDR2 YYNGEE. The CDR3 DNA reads TGTGCCAGCAGCGAGACGGATACTAATGAAAAACTGTTTTTT. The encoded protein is CASSETDTNEKLFF.

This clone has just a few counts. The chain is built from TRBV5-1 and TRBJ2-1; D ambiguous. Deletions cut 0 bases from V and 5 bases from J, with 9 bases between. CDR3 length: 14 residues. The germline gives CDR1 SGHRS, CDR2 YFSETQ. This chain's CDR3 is CASSLARTDNEQFF. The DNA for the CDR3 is TGCGCCAGCAGCTTGGCCCGTACTGACAATGAGCAGTTCTTC.

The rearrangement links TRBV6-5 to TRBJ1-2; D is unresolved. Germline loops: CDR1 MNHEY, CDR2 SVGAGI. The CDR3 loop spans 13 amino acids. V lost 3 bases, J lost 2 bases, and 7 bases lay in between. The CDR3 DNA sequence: TGTGCCAGCAGTTATCAAGGGAACTATGGCTACACCTTC. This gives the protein CASSYQGNYGYTF.

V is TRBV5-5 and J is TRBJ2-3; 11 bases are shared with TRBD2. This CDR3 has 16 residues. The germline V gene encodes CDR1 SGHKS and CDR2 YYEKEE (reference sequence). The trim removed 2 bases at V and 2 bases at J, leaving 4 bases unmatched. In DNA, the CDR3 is TGTGCCAGCAGCTTTGTACTAGCGGGGGACACAGATACGCAGTATTTT. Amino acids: CASSFVLAGDTDTQYF.

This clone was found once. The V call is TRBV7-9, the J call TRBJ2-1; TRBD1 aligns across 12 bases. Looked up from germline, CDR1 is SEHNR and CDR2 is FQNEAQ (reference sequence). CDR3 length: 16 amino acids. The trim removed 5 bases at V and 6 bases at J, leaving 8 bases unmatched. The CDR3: CASSKGTGGAFNEQFF. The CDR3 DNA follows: TGTGCCAGCAGCAAAGGGACAGGGGGCGCGTTCAATGAGCAGTTCTTC. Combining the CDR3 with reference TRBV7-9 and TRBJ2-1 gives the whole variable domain DTGVSQNPRHKITKRGQNVTFRCDPISEHNRLYWYRQTLGQGPEFLTYFQNEAQLEKSRLLSDRFSAERPKGSFSTLEIQRTEQGDSAMYLCASSKGTGGAFNEQFFGPGTRLTVL.

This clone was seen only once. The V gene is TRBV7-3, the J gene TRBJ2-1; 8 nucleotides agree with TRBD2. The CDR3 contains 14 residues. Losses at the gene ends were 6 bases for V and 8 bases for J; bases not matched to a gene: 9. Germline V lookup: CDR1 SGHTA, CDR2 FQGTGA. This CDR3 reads CASSSAGGPDEQFF. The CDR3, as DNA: TGTGCCAGCAGTTCCGCGGGGGGTCCCGATGAGCAGTTCTTC.

This chain's CDR3 is CASSGGSSSYEQYF. CDR3 nucleotides: TGTGCCAGCAGCGGAGGGTCCAGCTCCTACGAGCAGTACTTC. The J gene is TRBJ2-7, the V gene TRBV9, with a weak D call TRBD2 (5 bases). V lost 3 bases to trimming and J lost 0 bases, with 10 bases between them. Germline assignment: CDR1 SGDLS and CDR2 YYNGEE. CDR3 length equals 14 residues.

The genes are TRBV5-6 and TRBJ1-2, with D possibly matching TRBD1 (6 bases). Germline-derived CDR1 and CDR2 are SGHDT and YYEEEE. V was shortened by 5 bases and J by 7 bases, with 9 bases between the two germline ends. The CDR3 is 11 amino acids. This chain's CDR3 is CASSRGVGYTF. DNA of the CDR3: TGTGCCAGCAGTAGGGGGGTTGGCTACACCTTC.